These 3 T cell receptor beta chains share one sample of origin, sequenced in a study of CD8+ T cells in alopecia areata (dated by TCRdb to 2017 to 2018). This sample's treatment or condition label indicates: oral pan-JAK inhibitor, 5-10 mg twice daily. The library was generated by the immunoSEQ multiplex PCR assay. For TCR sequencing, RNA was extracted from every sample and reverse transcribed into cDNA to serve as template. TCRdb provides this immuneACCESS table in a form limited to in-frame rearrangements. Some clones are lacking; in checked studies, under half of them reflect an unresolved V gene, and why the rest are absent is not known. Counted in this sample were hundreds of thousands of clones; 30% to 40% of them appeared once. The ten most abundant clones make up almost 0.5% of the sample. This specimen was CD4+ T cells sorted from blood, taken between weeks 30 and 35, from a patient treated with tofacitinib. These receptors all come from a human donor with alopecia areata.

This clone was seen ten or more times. CDR3 sequence (DNA): TGCAGCGTTGGAGGCGGACTAGCGGGAGACGAGCAGTACTTC. This codes for CSVGGGLAGDEQYF. This rearrangement joins TRBV29-1 to TRBJ2-7, with TRBD2 matching 13 bases. The CDR3 is 14 amino acids. Trimming removed 4 bases from V and 5 bases from J; junction bases left unmatched: 5. Per germline, CDR1 SQVTM and CDR2 ANQGSEA.

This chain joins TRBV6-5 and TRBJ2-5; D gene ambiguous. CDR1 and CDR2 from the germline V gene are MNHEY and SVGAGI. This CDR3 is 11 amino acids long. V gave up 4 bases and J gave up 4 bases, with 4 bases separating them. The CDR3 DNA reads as TGTGCCAGCAGTTGGGCAGAGACCCAGTACTTC. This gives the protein CASSWAETQYF.

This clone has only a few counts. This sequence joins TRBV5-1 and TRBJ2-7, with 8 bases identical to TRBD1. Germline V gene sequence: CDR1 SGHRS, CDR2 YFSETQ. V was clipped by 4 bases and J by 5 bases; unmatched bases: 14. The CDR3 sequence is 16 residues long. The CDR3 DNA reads TGCGCCAGCAGCCAACCGATAAATCCGGACAGGGACGAGCAGTACTTC. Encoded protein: CASSQPINPDRDEQYF.